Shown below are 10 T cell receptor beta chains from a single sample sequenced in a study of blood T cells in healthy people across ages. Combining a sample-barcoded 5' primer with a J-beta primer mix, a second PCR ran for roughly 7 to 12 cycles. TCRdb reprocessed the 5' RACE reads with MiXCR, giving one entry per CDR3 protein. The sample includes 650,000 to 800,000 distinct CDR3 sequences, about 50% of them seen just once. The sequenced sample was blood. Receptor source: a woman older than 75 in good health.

The CDR3 nucleotides read TGTGCCAGCCGAGGGAGGACTGAAGCTTTCTTT. This encodes CASRGRTEAFF. The chain carries TRBV3-1 and TRBJ1-1; D not resolved. The CDR3 is made up of 11 amino acids. Germline V CDR1 and CDR2: LGHDT, YNNKEL (reference sequence). Trimming removed 8 bases at V and 5 bases at J, with 9 bases between.

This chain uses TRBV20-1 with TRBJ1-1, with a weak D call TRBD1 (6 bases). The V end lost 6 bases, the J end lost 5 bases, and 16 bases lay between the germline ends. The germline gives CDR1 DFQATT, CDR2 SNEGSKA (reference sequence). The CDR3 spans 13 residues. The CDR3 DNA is TGCAGTGCAAGACAGGCACCCTGGACTGAAGCTTTCTTT. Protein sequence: CSARQAPWTEAFF.

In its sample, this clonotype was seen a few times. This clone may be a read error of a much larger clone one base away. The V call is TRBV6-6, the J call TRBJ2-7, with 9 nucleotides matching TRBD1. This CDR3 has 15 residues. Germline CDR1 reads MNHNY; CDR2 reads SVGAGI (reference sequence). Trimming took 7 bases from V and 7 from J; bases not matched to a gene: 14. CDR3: CASNIPGTGYNEQYF. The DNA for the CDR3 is TGTGCCAGCAACATACCCGGGACAGGGTACAATGAGCAGTACTTC.

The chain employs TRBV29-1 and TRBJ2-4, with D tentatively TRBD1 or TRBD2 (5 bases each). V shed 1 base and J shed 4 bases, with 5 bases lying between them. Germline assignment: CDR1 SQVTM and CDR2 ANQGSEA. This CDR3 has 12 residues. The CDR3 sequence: CSVEGGKNIQYF. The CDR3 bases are TGCAGCGTTGAAGGGGGGAAAAACATTCAGTACTTC.

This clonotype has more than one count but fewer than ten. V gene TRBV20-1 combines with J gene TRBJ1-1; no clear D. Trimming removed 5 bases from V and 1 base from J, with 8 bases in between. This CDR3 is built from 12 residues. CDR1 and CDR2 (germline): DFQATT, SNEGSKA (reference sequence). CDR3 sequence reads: CSARLQNTEAFF. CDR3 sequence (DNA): TGCAGTGCTCGACTTCAGAACACTGAAGCTTTCTTT.

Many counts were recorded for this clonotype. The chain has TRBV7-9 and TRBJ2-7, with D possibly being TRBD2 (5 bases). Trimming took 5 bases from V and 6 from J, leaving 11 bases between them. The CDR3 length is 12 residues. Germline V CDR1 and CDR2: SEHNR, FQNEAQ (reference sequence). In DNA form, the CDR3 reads TGTGCCAGCAGCGTACTAGTCCGCGAGCAGTACTTC. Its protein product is CASSVLVREQYF.

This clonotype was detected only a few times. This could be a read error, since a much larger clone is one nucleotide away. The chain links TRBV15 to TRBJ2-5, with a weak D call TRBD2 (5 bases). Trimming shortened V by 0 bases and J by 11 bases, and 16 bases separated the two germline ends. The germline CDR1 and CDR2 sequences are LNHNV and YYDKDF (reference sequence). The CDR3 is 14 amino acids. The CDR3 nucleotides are TGTGCCACCAGCAGAGAGAGGGCTAGAAGTGAGCAGTACTTC. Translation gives CATSRERARSEQYF. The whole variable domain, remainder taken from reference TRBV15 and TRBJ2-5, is DAMVIQNPRYQVTQFGKPVTLSCSQTLNHNVMYWYQQKSSQAPKLLFHYYDKDFNNEADTPDNFQSRRPNTSFCFLDIRSPGLGDTAMYLCATSRERARSEQYFGPGTRLLVL.

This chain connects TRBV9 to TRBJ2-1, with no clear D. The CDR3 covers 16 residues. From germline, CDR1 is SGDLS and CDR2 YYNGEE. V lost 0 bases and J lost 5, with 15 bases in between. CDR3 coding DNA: TGTGCCAGCAGCGTAGTTGGGGTTGGCGGCAACAATGAGCAGTTCTTC. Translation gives CASSVVGVGGNNEQFF. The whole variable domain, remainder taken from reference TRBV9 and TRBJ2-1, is DSGVTQTPKHLITATGQRVTLRCSPRSGDLSVYWYQQSLDQGLQFLIQYYNGEERAKGNILERFSAQQFPDLHSELNLSSLELGDSALYFCASSVVGVGGNNEQFFGPGTRLTVL.

CDR3 loop: CASSVETGENYGYTF. Here the CDR3 DNA reads TGTGCCAGCAGCGTAGAAACAGGGGAAAACTATGGCTACACCTTC. V and J are TRBV9 and TRBJ1-2, with 7 bases fitting TRBD1. The germline V gene has CDR1 SGDLS and CDR2 YYNGEE. V trimming: 0 bases; J trimming: 2 bases; junction bases outside the gene matches: 4. This CDR3 is 15 amino acids long.

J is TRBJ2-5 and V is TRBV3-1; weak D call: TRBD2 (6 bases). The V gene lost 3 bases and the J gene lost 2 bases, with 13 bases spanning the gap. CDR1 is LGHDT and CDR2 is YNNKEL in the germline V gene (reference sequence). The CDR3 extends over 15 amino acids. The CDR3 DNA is TGTGCCAGCAGCCACCGCGGGACTTTACAAGAGACCCAGTACTTC. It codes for CASSHRGTLQETQYF.